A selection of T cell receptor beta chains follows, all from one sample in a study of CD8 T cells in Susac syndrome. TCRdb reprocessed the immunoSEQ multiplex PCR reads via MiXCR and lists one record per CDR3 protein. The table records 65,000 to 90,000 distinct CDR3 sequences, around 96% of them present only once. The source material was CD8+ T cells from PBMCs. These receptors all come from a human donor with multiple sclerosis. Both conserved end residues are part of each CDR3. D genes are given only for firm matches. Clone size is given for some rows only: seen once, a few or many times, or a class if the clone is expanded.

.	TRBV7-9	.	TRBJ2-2	TGTGCCAGCAGCCAGAATGGAGCCGGGGAGCTGTTTTTT	CASSQNGAGELFF
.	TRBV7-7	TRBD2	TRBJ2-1	TGTGCCAGCAGCCCAGCGGGAGTCGGCAATGAGCAGTTCTTC	CASSPAGVGNEQFF
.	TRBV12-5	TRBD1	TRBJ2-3	TGTGCTAGTGGTTTGGTGGGGACAGGCGCCGATACGCAGTATTTT	CASGLVGTGADTQYF
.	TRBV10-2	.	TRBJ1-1	TGCGCCAGCAACGAATTCGGGGGGAATACTGAAGCTTTCTTT	CASNEFGGNTEAFF
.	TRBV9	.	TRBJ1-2	TGTGCCAGCAGCGTAGTAGATACAGGCACCGCTAACTATGGCTACACCTTC	CASSVVDTGTANYGYTF
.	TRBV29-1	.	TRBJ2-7	TGCAGCGTCGGGACACTAATGGGCGAGCAGTACTTC	CSVGTLMGEQYF
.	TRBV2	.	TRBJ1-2	TGTGCCAGCAAAGGGGGTTACTATGGCTACACCTTC	CASKGGYYGYTF
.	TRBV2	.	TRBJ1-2	TGTGCCAGCAGTGAAGGGGGGACCGACTACAACTATGGCTACACCTTC	CASSEGGTDYNYGYTF
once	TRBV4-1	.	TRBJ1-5	TGCGCCAGCAGCCAAGTTGGAGGGCGAGATCAGCCCCAGCATTTT	CASSQVGGRDQPQHF
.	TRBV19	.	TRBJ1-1	TGTGCCAGTAGTACAAGTTTTATGAACACTGAAGCTTTCTTT	CASSTSFMNTEAFF
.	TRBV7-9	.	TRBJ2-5	TGTGCCAGCAGCGACGGCGAAGAGACCCAGTACTTC	CASSDGEETQYF
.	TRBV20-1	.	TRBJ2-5	TGCAGTGCTAGAGAGGCGAACGGGGGAGAGACCCAGTACTTC	CSAREANGGETQYF
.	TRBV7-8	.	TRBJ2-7	TGTGCCAGCAGCTTAGCGGGGGCCGCGCTAGAGCAGTACTTC	CASSLAGAALEQYF
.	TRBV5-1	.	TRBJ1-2	TGCGCCAGCAGCTTGACCGCAGGGCCAAACTATGGCTACACCTTC	CASSLTAGPNYGYTF
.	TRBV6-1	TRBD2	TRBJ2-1	TGTGCCAGCAGTGAGACTAGCGGGACGAGCAATGAGCAGTTCTTC	CASSETSGTSNEQFF
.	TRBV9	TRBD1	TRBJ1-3	TGTGCCAGCAGCGCTGGACAGGGGGATGGAAACACCATATATTTT	CASSAGQGDGNTIYF
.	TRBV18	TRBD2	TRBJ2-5	TGTGCCAGCTCGGACCCAAGCGGGAGTGAGACCCAGTACTTC	CASSDPSGSETQYF